Each of the 20 T cell receptor beta chains below was sequenced from the same sample in a study of T cell responses to AZD1222 COVID-19 vaccine. The data were produced by immunoSEQ multiplex PCR, yet TCRdb's version contains in-frame clones alone and is incomplete. Altogether approximately 100,000 clones are present, around 87% being singletons, with the ten largest covering around 9.6%. The input for sequencing was peripheral blood, taken 28 days after the second AZD1222 dose. Source of these receptors: an adult who received the AZD1222 COVID-19 vaccine.

V and J are TRBV5-1 and TRBJ2-3, with a weak D call TRBD1 (5 bases). Germline loops: CDR1 SGHRS, CDR2 YFSETQ. The CDR3 consists of 15 residues. V was cut by 0 bases and J by 5 bases, with 13 bases left in between. The CDR3 sequence is CASSLASGFKDTQYF. In nucleotides, the CDR3 is TGCGCCAGCAGCTTGGCTTCAGGGTTCAAAGATACGCAGTATTTT.

The chain uses TRBV6-6 and TRBJ1-4; D may be TRBD1 (6 bases). Germline V CDR1 and CDR2: MNHNY, SVGAGI (reference sequence). The V end was cut by 5 bases, the J end by 3 bases, with 10 bases between. The CDR3 has 14 residues. The CDR3 reads CASSDRTSNEKLFF. In DNA form, the CDR3 reads TGTGCCAGCAGTGACAGGACCTCTAATGAAAAACTGTTTTTT.

The chain combines TRBV27 with TRBJ1-2; a possible D gene is TRBD1 (5 bases). CDR1 is MNHEY and CDR2 is SMNVEV in the germline V gene (reference sequence). The V gene lost 5 bases and the J gene lost 8 bases, with 15 bases spanning the gap. CDR3 length: 13 amino acids. CDR3 residues: CASSPHRQTGYTF. The CDR3 DNA reads as TGTGCCAGCAGTCCTCACCGACAGACCGGCTACACCTTC.

This clone showed up just a few times. The chain joins TRBV7-8 to TRBJ2-7; TRBD2 matches at 13 bases. Germline CDR1 SGHVS, CDR2 FQNEAQ. Unmatched junction bases numbered 3, after V lost 5 bases and J lost 2 bases. The CDR3 totals 15 residues. The CDR3 region has the DNA TGTGCCAGCAGCGGTACTAGCGGGGGGGCCTACGAGCAGTACTTC. This translates into CASSGTSGGAYEQYF.

J is TRBJ2-2 and V is TRBV3-1 (or the pseudogene TRBV3-2); maybe TRBD2 (6 bases). Trimming left V 4 bases short and J 6 bases short, with 15 bases between. The CDR3 is 15 residues long. Germline values: CDR1 LGHDT, CDR2 YNNKEL (reference sequence). CDR3 DNA: TGTGCCAGCAGCCTAGTAGCGGCCCTAGCCGGGGAGCTGTTTTTT. This encodes CASSLVAALAGELFF.

This clone was picked up one time. The chain joins TRBV7-6 to TRBJ2-5; D perhaps matches TRBD1 (6 bases). The CDR3 is 14 amino acids. Per the germline V gene, CDR1 is SGHVS and CDR2 is FNYEAQ. Trimming stripped 0 bases from V and 6 bases from J, with 11 bases between. The CDR3 region has the DNA TGTGCCAGCAGCTTAGCGGCAACAGGGAAGACCCAGTACTTC. Protein sequence: CASSLAATGKTQYF.

This clone was seen only a few times. The chain recombines TRBV19 with TRBJ2-6; a possible D gene is TRBD2 (5 bases). V lost 2 bases to trimming and J lost 1 base, with 6 bases between them. The germline V gene encodes CDR1 LNHDA and CDR2 SQIVND (reference sequence). This CDR3 comprises 15 residues. The chain's CDR3 is CASSISGSGANVLTF. As DNA, the CDR3 is TGTGCCAGTAGTATATCGGGGTCTGGGGCCAACGTCCTGACTTTC. Using reference TRBV19 and TRBJ2-6 for the parts outside the CDR3, the full variable domain is DGGITQSPKYLFRKEGQNVTLSCEQNLNHDAMYWYRQDPGQGLRLIYYSQIVNDFQKGDIAEGYSVSREKKESFPLTVTSAQKNPTAFYLCASSISGSGANVLTFGAGSRLTVL.

The rearrangement uses TRBV5-6 and TRBJ1-6, with 7 bases aligning to TRBD1. Germline assignment: CDR1 SGHDT and CDR2 YYEEEE. V shed 4 bases and J 9 bases; nucleotides not matched to a gene: 13. CDR3 length: 16 residues. CDR3 residues: CASSTPDRAGGSPLHF. DNA for the CDR3: TGTGCCAGCAGCACGCCAGACAGGGCCGGGGGTTCACCCCTCCACTTT.

This chain joins TRBV18 and TRBJ1-3; D is undetermined. CDR3 length: 16 amino acids. V lost 0 bases and J lost 0, with 9 bases in between. Germline CDR1 KGHSH, CDR2 LQKENI. The CDR3 sequence is CASSPPRPRSGNTIYF. The CDR3 nucleotides are TGTGCCAGCTCACCACCCCGACCCCGCTCTGGAAACACCATATATTTT.

V is TRBV2 and J is TRBJ1-5; D uncertain. This CDR3 has 13 residues. CDR1 is SNHLY, CDR2 FYNNEI, per germline. V was cut by 11 bases and J by 1 base, with 12 bases left in between. CDR3 region: CAVRTESNQPQHF. CDR3 DNA: TGTGCCGTTCGGACGGAGAGCAATCAGCCCCAGCATTTT. The full variable domain, in which reference TRBV2 and TRBJ1-5 provide the parts outside the CDR3, is EPEVTQTPSHQVTQMGQEVILRCVPISNHLYFYWYRQILGQKVEFLVSFYNNEISEKSEIFDDQFSVERPDGSNFTLKIRSTKLEDSAMYFCAVRTESNQPQHFGDGTRLSIL.

V and J are TRBV3-1 (or the pseudogene TRBV3-2) and TRBJ2-5; 8 bases are a match to TRBD2. V was clipped by 3 bases and J by 4 bases; unmatched bases: 7. The CDR3 totals 15 residues. Germline V gene lookup returns CDR1 LGHDT and CDR2 YNNKEL (reference sequence). The CDR3 sequence: CASSHGGLAGETQYF. CDR3 coding DNA: TGTGCCAGCAGCCATGGTGGGCTAGCGGGAGAGACCCAGTACTTC.

This chain connects TRBV5-1 to TRBJ1-1; no clear D. Trimming cost V 3 bases and J 2 bases, with 11 bases left between them. The CDR3 runs to 14 residues. Per germline, CDR1 SGHRS and CDR2 YFSETQ. CDR3 in amino acids: CASSSGGFNTEAFF. CDR3 bases: TGCGCCAGCAGCTCGGGTGGATTTAACACTGAAGCTTTCTTT.

The V call is TRBV11-1, the J call TRBJ2-1; 7 nucleotides match TRBD2. Germline lookup yields CDR1 SGHAT and CDR2 FQDESV (reference sequence). The CDR3 loop spans 14 amino acids. Trimming at V came to 3 bases and at J to 7 bases, leaving 6 bases not matched to a gene. DNA for the CDR3: TGTGCCAGCAGCTTGGGCGGGAGTCGAAATGAGCAGTTCTTC. Translation gives CASSLGGSRNEQFF.

This clone appeared a single time. CDR3 nucleotide sequence: TGTGCCACCAGCTCAGGGGGCGACAGTTATGGCTACACCTTC. It specifies CATSSGGDSYGYTF. This chain connects TRBV15 to TRBJ1-2, with 8 bases that match TRBD1. Germline CDR1 reads LNHNV; CDR2 reads YYDKDF (reference sequence). V shed 5 bases and J 5 bases; nucleotides not matched to a gene: 7. The CDR3 is 14 residues long.

The V gene is TRBV2, the J gene TRBJ1-5, with D unclear. Germline loops: CDR1 SNHLY, CDR2 FYNNEI. V was trimmed by 1 base and J by 2 bases, leaving 3 bases between them. The CDR3 spans 13 residues. This CDR3 is CASSEGGNQPQHF. The CDR3 nucleotides read TGTGCCAGCAGTGAAGGAGGCAATCAGCCCCAGCATTTT.

This rearrangement joins TRBV19 to TRBJ2-6; perhaps TRBD1 as D (6 bases). The CDR3 has 17 amino acids. The germline V gene has CDR1 LNHDA and CDR2 SQIVND (reference sequence). Trimming removed 5 bases from V and 0 bases from J, with 14 bases in between. CDR3 sequence: CASSPQGPSSGANVLTF. In DNA form, the CDR3 reads TGTGCCAGTAGTCCCCAGGGGCCAAGCTCTGGGGCCAACGTCCTGACTTTC.

The gene calls are TRBV5-4 and TRBJ2-2; a weak D match, TRBD2 (6 bases). CDR1 and CDR2 (germline): SGHNT, YYREEE (reference sequence). The CDR3 is made up of 17 amino acids. The ends were cut back, 0 bases at V and 7 bases at J, with 19 bases in the middle. CDR3 residues: CASSLAVGAGWRGELFF. The CDR3 DNA reads as TGTGCCAGCAGCTTGGCCGTGGGAGCGGGTTGGCGCGGGGAGCTGTTTTTT.

This clone was recorded a few times. The J gene is TRBJ2-7, the V gene TRBV28; D perhaps matches TRBD2 (6 bases). CDR1 MDHEN and CDR2 SYDVKM come from the germline V gene. This CDR3 region has 15 residues. With 5 bases removed from V and 2 bases from J, the gap between germline ends came to 16 bases. The CDR3 spells CASSPPPRGTYEQYF. The CDR3 region has the DNA TGTGCCAGCAGTCCTCCCCCCCGGGGGACCTACGAGCAGTACTTC.

Here the CDR3 reads CASSVGQGGIRVNYGYTF. DNA of the CDR3: TGTGCCAGCAGTGTTGGACAGGGGGGCATCCGGGTTAACTATGGCTACACCTTC. The chain recombines TRBV6-1 with TRBJ1-2; 10 bases align to TRBD1. Trimming cost V 4 bases and J 1 base; bases outside gene matches: 12. Germline CDR1 is MNHNS and CDR2 is SASEGT. CDR3 length: 18 residues.

This clone was seen a few times. The J gene is TRBJ1-2, the V gene TRBV4-3; possibly TRBD1 for D (5 bases). The length of the CDR3 is 14 residues. Trimming stripped 1 base from V and 6 bases from J, with 12 bases between. Germline V CDR1 and CDR2: LGHNA, YSLEER. The CDR3 protein is CASSQGQGVDGYTF. In DNA, the CDR3 is TGCGCCAGCAGCCAAGGCCAGGGAGTAGATGGCTACACCTTC.